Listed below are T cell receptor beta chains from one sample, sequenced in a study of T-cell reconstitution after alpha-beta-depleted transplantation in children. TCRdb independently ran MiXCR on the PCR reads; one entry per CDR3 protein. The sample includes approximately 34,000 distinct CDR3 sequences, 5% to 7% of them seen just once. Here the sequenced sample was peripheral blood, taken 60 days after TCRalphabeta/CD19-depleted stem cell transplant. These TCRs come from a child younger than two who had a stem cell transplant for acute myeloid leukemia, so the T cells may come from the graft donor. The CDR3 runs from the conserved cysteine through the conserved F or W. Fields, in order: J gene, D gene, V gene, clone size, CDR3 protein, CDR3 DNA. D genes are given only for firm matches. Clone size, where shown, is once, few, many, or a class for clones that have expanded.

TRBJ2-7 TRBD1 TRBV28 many CASRGQGPYEQYF TGTGCCAGCAGGGGACAGGGACCTTACGAGCAGTACTTC
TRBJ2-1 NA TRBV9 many CASSVVRGAPYNEQFF TGTGCCAGCAGCGTAGTACGGGGGGCCCCCTACAATGAGCAGTTCTTC
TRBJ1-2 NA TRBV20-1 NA CSARGTEPFLLTYGYTF TGCAGTGCTAGAGGGACAGAGCCCTTCCTACTAACTTATGGCTACACCTTC
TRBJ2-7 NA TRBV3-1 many CASSKASGGPYEQYF TGTGCCAGCAGCAAAGCCTCTGGGGGCCCATACGAGCAGTACTTC
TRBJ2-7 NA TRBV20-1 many CSLYPVKGALPYEQYF TGCAGTCTCTATCCCGTGAAGGGAGCGTTACCCTACGAGCAGTACTTC
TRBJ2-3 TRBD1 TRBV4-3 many CASSQDRGGLQTDTQYF TGCGCCAGCAGCCAAGATCGAGGGGGCCTGCAGACAGATACGCAGTATTTT
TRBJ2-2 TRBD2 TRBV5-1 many CASSWTSGSSGELFF TGCGCCAGCAGCTGGACTAGCGGGAGCTCCGGGGAGCTGTTTTTT
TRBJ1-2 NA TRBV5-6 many CASSLDPMPHGYGYTF TGTGCCAGCAGCTTGGATCCTATGCCTCATGGCTATGGCTACACCTTC
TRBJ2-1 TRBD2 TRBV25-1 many CASSRGGRRDEQFF TGTGCCAGCAGCCGGGGGGGCCGTCGGGATGAGCAGTTCTTC
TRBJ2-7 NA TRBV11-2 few CASSLTRGYEQYF TGTGCCAGCAGCTTAACCAGGGGATACGAGCAGTACTTC
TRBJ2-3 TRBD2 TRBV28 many CASRPTLAGAQDTQYF TGTGCCAGCAGGCCTACACTAGCGGGGGCCCAAGATACGCAGTATTTT
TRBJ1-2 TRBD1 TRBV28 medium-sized CASSPYPTGGGYGYTF TGTGCCAGCAGCCCTTACCCGACAGGGGGAGGGTATGGCTACACCTTC
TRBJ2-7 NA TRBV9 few CASSVDNSGYEQYF TGTGCCAGCAGCGTAGACAATAGCGGCTACGAGCAGTACTTC
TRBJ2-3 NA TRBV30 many CALGRTVADTQYF TGTGCCTTGGGCCGGACGGTCGCAGATACGCAGTATTTT
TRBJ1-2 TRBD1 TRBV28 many CASSSRDRPSNYGYTF TGTGCCAGCAGTTCCCGGGACAGACCTTCGAACTATGGCTACACCTTC
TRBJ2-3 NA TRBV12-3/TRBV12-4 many CASSLKGPRYF TGTGCCAGCAGTTTAAAAGGCCCAAGGTATTTT
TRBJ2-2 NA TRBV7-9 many CASSPSGLPGELFF TGTGCCAGCAGCCCCTCGGGACTTCCGGGGGAGCTGTTTTTT
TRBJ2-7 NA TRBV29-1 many CSVEQGPYEQYF TGCAGCGTTGAACAGGGGCCCTACGAGCAGTACTTC
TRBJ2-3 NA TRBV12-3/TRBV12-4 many CASSKQGGVTDTQYF TGTGCCAGCAGTAAACAGGGGGGGGTCACAGATACGCAGTATTTT
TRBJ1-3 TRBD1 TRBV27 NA CASSRDRGVGNTIYF TGTGCCAGCAGCCGGGACAGGGGGGTTGGAAACACCATATATTTT
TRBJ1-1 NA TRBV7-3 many CASSYHGGRPTEAFF TGTGCCAGCAGTTATCACGGGGGCCGACCCACTGAAGCTTTCTTT
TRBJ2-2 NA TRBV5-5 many CASSWAGGGSTGELFF TGTGCCAGCAGCTGGGCAGGAGGGGGCAGTACCGGGGAGCTGTTTTTT
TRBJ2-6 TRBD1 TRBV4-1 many CASSQLTGKVYVLTF TGCGCCAGCAGCCAACTGACAGGGAAAGTTTACGTCCTGACTTTC
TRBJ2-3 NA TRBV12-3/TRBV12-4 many CASSERTRTDTQYF TGTGCCAGCAGCGAGAGGACCCGGACCGATACGCAGTATTTT
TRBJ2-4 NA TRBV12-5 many CASGLGGTNIQYF TGTGCTAGTGGTTTGGGGGGGACAAACATTCAGTACTTC
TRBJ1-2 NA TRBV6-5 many CASSYSGRFYGYTF TGTGCCAGCAGTTACTCGGGGAGATTCTATGGCTACACCTTC
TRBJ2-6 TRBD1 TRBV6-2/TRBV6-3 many CASSYPVTGIKANVLTF TGTGCCAGCAGTTACCCAGTGACAGGGATTAAGGCCAACGTCCTGACTTTC
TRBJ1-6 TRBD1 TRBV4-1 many CASSLKILGQGNSPLHF TGCGCCAGCAGCCTCAAGATACTGGGACAGGGAAATTCACCCCTCCACTTT
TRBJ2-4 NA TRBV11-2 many CASSLVGVAKNIQYF TGTGCCAGCAGCTTAGTAGGGGTAGCCAAAAACATTCAGTACTTC
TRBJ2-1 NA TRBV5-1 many CASSPAGHQGSEQFF TGCGCCAGCAGCCCGGCGGGCCACCAAGGAAGTGAGCAGTTCTTC
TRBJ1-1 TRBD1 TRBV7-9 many CAGDRGVEAFF TGTGCCGGGGACAGGGGAGTTGAAGCTTTCTTT
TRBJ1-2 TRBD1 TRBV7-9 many CASSPIIDRGYGYTF TGTGCCAGCAGCCCGATAATTGACAGGGGCTATGGCTACACCTTC
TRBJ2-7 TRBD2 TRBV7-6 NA CASSLARLAGVTEQYF TGTGCCAGCAGCTTAGCGCGGCTAGCGGGAGTAACCGAGCAGTACTTC
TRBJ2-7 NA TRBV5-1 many CASSLASAGRYEQYF TGCGCCAGCAGCTTGGCGTCGGCGGGAAGGTACGAGCAGTACTTC
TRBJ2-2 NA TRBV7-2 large CASSYGVHTGELFF TGTGCCAGCAGCTACGGGGTACACACCGGGGAGCTGTTTTTT
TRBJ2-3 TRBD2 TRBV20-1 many CSATRTSGHDTQYF TGCAGTGCTACAAGGACTAGCGGTCACGATACGCAGTATTTT
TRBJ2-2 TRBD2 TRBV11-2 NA CASNKREGRTGELFF TGTGCCAGCAATAAGCGGGAGGGCCGGACCGGGGAGCTGTTTTTT
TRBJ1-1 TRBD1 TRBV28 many CASSLTGRTTEAFF TGTGCCAGCAGTTTGACAGGGAGGACTACTGAAGCTTTCTTT
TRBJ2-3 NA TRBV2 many CASSEEFRGTDTQYF TGTGCCAGCAGTGAAGAGTTCCGCGGCACAGATACGCAGTATTTT